Sequencing of this T cell receptor (beta chain) was carried out in a study of hypomethylating agent response in myelodysplastic syndrome (dated by TCRdb to the early 2020s). With respect to the entire study: Patients were treated with the hypomethylating agents azacitidine (about 70% of the 11) or decitabine (3 of 11). The cohort included fewer than ten male and 2 female myelodysplastic syndrome patients. On average the patients were approximately 72 +/- 6.3 years old, and a diploid cytogenetic profile was seen most often. TET2 mutation was identified most frequently, being present in about 50% of the 11 patients. Roughly 6 patients responded with complete response or hematologic improvement, and about five patients were non-responders. Response was defined as complete response or hematologic improvement, and patients who met neither criterion were classified as non-responders. On the study overall, not on this receptor specifically: The shared GLIPH2 clusters might recognize novel MDS antigens, but this possibility was not confirmed and requires experimental validation. The healthy control donors were not matched in age to the MDS patients, and this mismatch could have affected the comparison between MDS and healthy donors. After treatment with a hypomethylating agent, no significant changes in richness, rarefaction diversity or clonality were seen, whether all patients were considered together or each response group separately. Only approximately 10 patients were analyzed, so the study cohort was small. Novel clonotypes emerged more often in responders, while non-responders showed more contracted clonotypes after treatment.

The protocol used for the library was the immunoSEQ multiplex PCR assay. Each sample was run at survey resolution as two replicates of around 200 ng apiece, for a total of roughly 400 ng of DNA. Using multiplex PCR primers aimed at V and J genes, the hsTCRB kit picked up rearranged TCRB sequences in genomic DNA. The first PCR used the QIAGEN Multiplex PCR Kit for 25 to 35 cycles to amplify the CDR3 region. A roughly 8-cycle second PCR added sample barcodes and Illumina adapters to each replicate. Quantification of the pooled libraries was done with a QuantStudio 6 and the KAPA library quantification kit. Around 15 pM of pooled libraries were sequenced on an Illumina MiSeq with 156-cycle single-end reads and a 15-cycle index read. The study's processing was this. Of 150,000 to 200,000 unique clonotypes, approximately 1.8% were flagged by VDJdb annotation as previously reported viral-epitope-specific. Raw reads were processed into normalized, annotated TCRB repertoires with the immunoSEQ Data Assistant and immunoSEQ Analyzer. Clonotype analysis used the immunarch R package version 0.6.5 and BioAnalyzer. Richness was estimated after downsampling every repertoire to the clone count of the smallest repertoire. Clonotypes were sorted into expanded, contracted or novel categories with Fisher's exact tests, where novel meant the clonotype had zero frequency before treatment. Significantly changed CDR3 beta sequences were clustered with GLIPH2 at simulation_depth=1000 and kmer_min_depth=3, and CDR3s shorter than five residues were left out. TCRdb holds this immuneACCESS table with in-frame rearrangements only. Some clones are missing; in checked studies, unresolved V genes explain under half, and the rest has no known cause. The D gene and trimming were derived from the DNA, and the V and J assignments and clone size from that table. The sample yields about 4,900 clones; roughly 80% were counted once. 20% to 25% of the sample lies in the top ten.

A word on this clone: The clone's antigen remains unknown. Within one base of it there is no much larger clone, and no base qualities were kept.

From the cysteine through the phenylalanine, the CDR3 covers 16 amino acids. Left in the record is the CDR3 DNA by itself, 48 bases read in frame from the first base. V drops 5 bases and J drops 1 base, leaving 17 bases in between. The germline V gene (reference sequence) yields MNHEY for CDR1 and SMNVEV for CDR2. Bulk bone marrow was analyzed without sorting T-cell subsets. Immunosequencing of the TCR beta CDR3 regions was performed on bone marrow from around 10 myelodysplastic syndrome patients before and after hypomethylating agent therapy. For longitudinal repertoire tracking, a baseline bone marrow plus two to three bone marrows at different post-treatment timepoints were contributed by each patient. Genomic DNA was isolated from whole bone marrow, and DNA quality was assessed with TapeStation, NanoDrop OneC and PicoGreen assays.

The sequence was obtained from a human donor with myelodysplastic syndrome. The starting material was bone marrow, obtained before or after starting hypomethylating agent treatment for myelodysplastic syndrome (not recorded which). This receptor chain uses TRBV27 and TRBJ1-1; a confident D gene designation cannot be given. CDR3 protein: CASSPFVSGRNTEAFF. The bases read TGTGCCAGCAGTCCGTTCGTGTCAGGTAGGAACACTGAAGCTTTCTTT.